These T cell receptor beta chains were read from a single sample in a study of early T cells in non-severe SARS-CoV-2 infection. Via MiXCR, TCRdb re-called the 5' RACE reads, giving one row per CDR3 protein. This sample yields approximately 71,000 distinct CDR3 sequences, of which roughly 13% are seen a single time; about an eighth belongs to the top ten. Input material: whole blood. All receptors derive from an adult who was a healthcare worker with PCR-confirmed SARS-CoV-2 infection or an uninfected control (not recorded which). CDR3s include the opening cysteine and the closing phenylalanine or tryptophan. Only part of the rows carry a size: once, few, many, or a class if the clone is expanded.

size	V	J	CDR3
many	TRBV20-1	TRBJ1-1	CSARRKGRASNTEAFF
many	TRBV5-1	TRBJ1-1	CASSSGTGLNTEAFF
few	TRBV27	TRBJ2-1	CANGDRDRAVLPTPKQFF
few	TRBV5-4	TRBJ2-7	CASSWSGRPNEQYF
few	TRBV5-1	TRBJ2-5	CASSLEWRETQYF
few	TRBV18	TRBJ2-7	CAVGQGPYEQYF
-	TRBV2	TRBJ1-1	CAGGPFRTEAFF
few	TRBV5-1	TRBJ2-7	CASSSSGTAFYEQYF
few	TRBV5-1	TRBJ2-1	CASSPPGGGPNEQFF
-	TRBV28	TRBJ1-6	CASRAGTGDSSPLHF
-	TRBV29-1	TRBJ1-5	CSVSDRGNQPQHF
few	TRBV29-1	TRBJ2-1	CSATKVDEQFF
few	TRBV10-3	TRBJ2-7	CAISEGQAHEQYF
-	TRBV11-2	TRBJ2-7	CASSRTSGATYEQYF
once	TRBV21-1	TRBJ1-2	CASSKVKDGDGYTF
few	TRBV29-1	TRBJ2-5	CSVRQGGETQYF
few	TRBV20-1	TRBJ1-1	CSALIGQGDLGAFF
-	TRBV7-2	TRBJ2-1	CASSLRERLFF
few	TRBV20-1	TRBJ2-7	CSAQQTGGAGPQYF
many	TRBV11-2	TRBJ2-5	CASSRSGGQETQYF
-	TRBV12-3/TRBV12-4	TRBJ1-2	CASNRDRTTYGYTF
few	TRBV2	TRBJ2-1	CASSPGPISNNEQFF
-	TRBV7-2	TRBJ1-2	CASTTVVNYGYTF
-	TRBV18	TRBJ2-1	CASSPPGVSEQFF
once	TRBV10-3	TRBJ2-4	CAISDAGTEPYF
few	TRBV11-3	TRBJ1-2	CASSSGRDDGYTF
many	TRBV20-1	TRBJ2-2	CSASTPSNTGELFF
many	TRBV25-1	TRBJ1-1	CASSGGRHTEAFF
few	TRBV28	TRBJ2-1	CATYGTDFYNEQFF
-	TRBV3-1	TRBJ1-2	CASSQERRGYGYTF
few	TRBV24-1	TRBJ1-1	CATSATVGVGSTEAFF
few	TRBV2	TRBJ2-6	CASSESGLDVLTF
-	TRBV6-2/TRBV6-3	TRBJ2-7	CASSPPGRTYEQYF
few	TRBV29-1	TRBJ1-1	CSVDPSEGSPFF
few	TRBV9	TRBJ2-3	CASSVGPRGGTTDTQYF
-	TRBV10-3	TRBJ1-1	CAIRGEGANTEAFF
few	TRBV27	TRBJ1-5	CASSLRWDKYQPQHF
-	TRBV10-3	TRBJ2-4	CAIGLAEGIQYF
-	TRBV6-1	TRBJ1-4	CASSEGGARPFF
few	TRBV29-1	TRBJ2-7	CSVESSPTGGEQYF
few	TRBV7-2	TRBJ1-3	CASSPSPTGGNTIYF
few	TRBV6-6	TRBJ2-5	CASSPITAGQETQYF
few	TRBV4-3	TRBJ2-5	CASSHAGGQETQYF
few	TRBV29-1	TRBJ1-2	CSVSLDGYTF
-	TRBV20-1	TRBJ2-3	CSAILGADTQYF
many	TRBV11-2	TRBJ2-4	CASSVTGLAKNIQYF
-	TRBV25-1	TRBJ2-7	CASSRLGLGEQYF
few	TRBV18	TRBJ2-7	CASSPTRGLGEQYF
few	TRBV20-1	TRBJ2-1	CSATGTSGGSSYNEQFF
few	TRBV6-5	TRBJ1-5	CASKQGASNQPQHF
-	TRBV7-2	TRBJ2-4	CASSLGGASLDIQYF
-	TRBV20-1	TRBJ1-2	CSARGPTGGDYGYTF
-	TRBV5-1	TRBJ2-3	CASSLRVASTDTQYF
-	TRBV29-1	TRBJ2-7	CSALTGDSYEQYF
many	TRBV9	TRBJ2-7	CASSVAGTSGEQYF